Many counts were recorded for the clone carrying this TCR beta chain. TCR alpha and beta CDR3 regions were amplified from RNA using iRepertoire nested multiplex PCR. TCRdb re-called the multiplex PCR reads through MiXCR, storing one row per CDR3 protein. Of approximately 190,000 distinct CDR3 sequences in the sample, roughly 32% were seen once. The data stem from a study of glioma-infiltrating T cells. Germline lookup yields CDR1 SGHTA and CDR2 FQGNSA. V gave up 5 bases and J gave up 6 bases, with 5 bases separating them. The CDR3 length is 11 residues. The chain joins TRBV7-2 to TRBJ1-3; D ambiguous. The source material was glioma tissue, nonneoplastic brain tissue, or PBMCs (not recorded which). The clonotype originates from a human donor with low-grade glioma or glioblastoma, undergoing nonglioma brain surgery, or in good health (not recorded which). CDR3 residues: CASSPQNTIYF. The CDR3 coding sequence is TGTGCCAGCAGCCCGCAAAACACCATATATTTT.